These 31 T cell receptor beta chains originate from one sample sequenced in a study of CD8 T cells in ankylosing spondylitis. Broader study findings: Made up of fewer than ten highly homologous variants, a TCR beta motif appeared characteristic of ankylosing spondylitis blood.

The antigens for these receptors are not known. TCRdb fed the 5' RACE reads into MiXCR, producing one record per CDR3 protein. The repertoire holds about 220,000 distinct CDR3 sequences, with around 7.9% as singletons. The sample comprised blood, either unsorted or a sorted T cell fraction (not recorded which). Receptors originate from a male donor with ankylosing spondylitis.

This clonotype occurred many times. The chain employs TRBV4-1 and TRBJ2-1; 7 bases map to TRBD2. The CDR3 extends over 14 amino acids. From germline, CDR1 is MGHRA and CDR2 YSYEKL. The trim removed 1 base at V and 4 bases at J, leaving 1 base unmatched. The CDR3 sequence: CASSQGGGYNEQFF. CDR3 DNA: TGCGCCAGCAGCCAAGGGGGGGGGTACAATGAGCAGTTCTTC.

This clonotype was counted at least ten times. The chain couples TRBV7-8 to TRBJ1-2, with D hard to call. Germline CDR1 and CDR2: SGHVS and FQNEAQ. CDR3 size: 14 residues. The V end lost 4 bases, the J end lost 8 bases, and 17 bases lay between the germline ends. The CDR3 nucleotides are TGTGCCAGCAGCTCCGAGCGAACCCGCTGGGGCTACACCTTC. This gives the protein CASSSERTRWGYTF. Combining the CDR3 with reference TRBV7-8 and TRBJ1-2 gives the whole variable domain GAGVSQSPRYKVAKRGQDVALRCDPISGHVSLFWYQQALGQGPEFLTYFQNEAQLDKSGLPSDRFFAERPEGSVSTLKIQRTQQEDSAVYLCASSSERTRWGYTFGSGTRLTVV.

The chain couples TRBV5-1 to TRBJ2-6; maybe TRBD2 (5 bases). CDR3 length: 16 amino acids. V lost 1 base and J 2 bases, leaving 10 bases between the germline ends. The germline gives CDR1 SGHRS, CDR2 YFSETQ. In DNA form, the CDR3 reads TGCGCCAGCAGCTTGAGCTGGGGAGCTGGGGCCAACGTCCTGACTTTC. Translating gives CASSLSWGAGANVLTF.

This clonotype has ten or more counts. This chain connects TRBV7-9 to TRBJ1-1; TRBD1 matches 9 bases. The J segment lost 5 bases and the V segment lost 4 bases, leaving 2 bases of the junction unmatched. The CDR3 has 13 amino acids. The V gene's germline CDR1 is SEHNR and CDR2 FQNEAQ (reference sequence). The CDR3 DNA sequence: TGTGCCAGCAGCTCGGGACAGGGAACTGAAGCTTTCTTT. It yields the protein CASSSGQGTEAFF.

This clonotype was seen ten or more times. This chain joins TRBV5-8 and TRBJ2-2; D unclear. CDR1 SGHTS and CDR2 YDEGEE come from the germline V gene. The CDR3 has 12 amino acids. V shed 5 bases and J shed 4 bases, with 6 bases lying between them. The CDR3 bases are TGTGCCAGCAGGTCCTTCACCGGGGAGCTGTTTTTT. Residues: CASRSFTGELFF.

At least ten counts were recorded for this clonotype. V and J are TRBV20-1 and TRBJ2-1; tentatively, D is TRBD2 (5 bases). Germline V gene lookup returns CDR1 DFQATT and CDR2 SNEGSKA (reference sequence). There are 15 residues in the CDR3. The V gene lost 0 bases and the J gene lost 8 bases, with 17 bases spanning the gap. As DNA, the CDR3 is TGCAGTGCTAGAGACGTACTAGACCACGGGGATGAGCAGTTCTTC. Protein sequence: CSARDVLDHGDEQFF.

This clonotype showed up just a few times. One end of the junction varies from germline; a read error may be responsible. The CDR3 here is CSAIGSKDTQYF. The CDR3 DNA reads as TGCAGTGCTATAGGGAGCAAAGATACGCAGTATTTT. The chain employs TRBV20-1 and TRBJ2-3; D may be TRBD2 (5 bases). CDR3 size: 12 residues. Germline V lookup: CDR1 DFQATT, CDR2 SNEGSKA (reference sequence).

This clonotype was observed at least ten times. The chain joins TRBV6-1 to TRBJ2-7, with 8 bases identical to TRBD2. This CDR3 comprises 15 residues. Germline CDR1 is MNHNS and CDR2 is SASEGT. V trimming: 8 bases; J trimming: 0 bases; junction bases outside the gene matches: 9. Here the CDR3 reads CASRVSAGGSYEQYF. The CDR3 nucleotides read TGTGCCAGCCGCGTCTCCGCGGGAGGCTCCTACGAGCAGTACTTC.

Ten or more counts support this clonotype. This chain links TRBV4-3 with TRBJ1-6, with 8 bases that match TRBD1. Per germline, CDR1 LGHNA and CDR2 YSLEER. The CDR3 extends over 15 amino acids. The V gene end was trimmed by 0 bases and the J gene end by 7 bases; junction bases not matched to a gene: 2. CDR3 DNA: TGCGCCAGCAGCCAAGACAGGACAGGGAATTCACCCCTCCACTTT. Translation: CASSQDRTGNSPLHF.

The CDR3 nucleotides read TGTGCCAGCAGCTTCCTATCCTACAATGAGCAGTTCTTC. Encoded protein: CASSFLSYNEQFF. The chain recombines TRBV7-9 with TRBJ2-1; D uncertain. Germline V gene sequence: CDR1 SEHNR, CDR2 FQNEAQ (reference sequence). V dropped 3 bases and J dropped 1 base, with 4 bases sitting between them. This CDR3 has 13 amino acids.

This sequence joins TRBV4-3 and TRBJ1-2; no clear D. The V and J ends lost 1 base and 2 bases respectively, with 11 bases between them. The CDR3 is made up of 15 amino acids. Germline loops: CDR1 LGHNA, CDR2 YSLEER. The CDR3 protein is CASSQAATPNYGYTF. Here the CDR3 DNA reads TGCGCCAGCAGCCAAGCCGCGACACCAAACTATGGCTACACCTTC.

The V call is TRBV20-1, the J call TRBJ1-2; D is undetermined. CDR1 and CDR2 (germline): DFQATT, SNEGSKA (reference sequence). Trimming pared 1 base from V and 5 bases from J, leaving 2 bases between. This CDR3 spans 10 amino acids. The CDR3 sequence is CSARGYGYTF. Written as DNA, the CDR3 is TGCAGTGCTAGAGGTTATGGCTACACCTTC.

The table lists this clonotype with many counts. The V and J genes are TRBV12-3 or TRBV12-4 and TRBJ2-7; D is undetermined. Deletions cut 7 bases from V and 6 bases from J, with 10 bases between. The CDR3 runs 11 residues. The chain's CDR3 is CASTGGVEQYF. The CDR3 nucleotides are TGTGCCAGCACAGGTGGGGTCGAGCAGTACTTC.

This clonotype was counted at least ten times. J is TRBJ2-1 and V is TRBV20-1, with 7 bases that match TRBD2. The germline gives CDR1 DFQATT, CDR2 SNEGSKA (reference sequence). The V gene end was trimmed by 2 bases and the J gene end by 5 bases; junction bases not matched to a gene: 0. The length of the CDR3 is 12 residues. CDR3 protein: CSARLADNEQFF. The CDR3 nucleotides read TGCAGTGCTAGACTAGCGGACAATGAGCAGTTCTTC.

This clonotype appeared many times. The rearrangement links TRBV11-1 to TRBJ2-1; 7 bases match TRBD2. V lost 5 bases, J lost 9 bases, and 7 bases stayed unmatched. The V gene's germline CDR1 is SGHAT and CDR2 FQDESV (reference sequence). CDR3 length: 13 amino acids. CDR3 nucleotides: TGTGCCAGCAGCCCAGCGGGAATTGGTGAGCAGTTCTTC. Encoded protein: CASSPAGIGEQFF.

This clonotype has at least ten counts. V gene TRBV3-1 combines with J gene TRBJ2-7; TRBD2 matches 13 bases. The CDR3 runs to 19 residues. Trimming removed 0 bases from V and 3 bases from J; junction bases left unmatched: 11. In germline, CDR1 is LGHDT, CDR2 YNNKEL (reference sequence). CDR3 residues: CASSQDPGLAGLRGYEQYF. The CDR3 coding sequence is TGTGCCAGCAGCCAAGATCCGGGACTAGCGGGGTTAAGAGGCTACGAGCAGTACTTC.

The chain links TRBV24-1 to TRBJ2-1; D is uncertain. From germline, CDR1 is KGHDR and CDR2 SFDVKD. V lost 3 bases and J 9 bases, leaving 11 bases between the germline ends. The CDR3 totals 13 residues. DNA for the CDR3: TGTGCCACCAGTGATCTGGCCGTAGGTGAGCAGTTCTTC. Translating gives CATSDLAVGEQFF.

This clonotype was counted many times. The chain joins TRBV28 to TRBJ2-2; 7 bases map to TRBD1. The CDR3 contains 18 residues. The V and J ends lost 4 bases and 3 bases, in that order; junction bases with no gene match: 14. Germline V gives CDR1 MDHEN, CDR2 SYDVKM. The DNA of the CDR3 is TGTGCCAGCAGTTCGAGCGCCCCAACAGGGGATTACACCGGGGAGCTGTTTTTT. It is translated as CASSSSAPTGDYTGELFF.

This clonotype was counted ten times or more. V usage is TRBV29-1 and J usage is TRBJ2-7; 9 nucleotides agree with TRBD1. V shed 7 bases and J 6 bases; nucleotides not matched to a gene: 7. The CDR3 is made up of 12 amino acids. Germline values: CDR1 SQVTM, CDR2 ANQGSEA. CDR3 bases: TGCAGCGCCGAGGGGACAGGGACCGAGCAGTACTTC. It encodes CSAEGTGTEQYF.

This clonotype was counted at least ten times. The chain employs TRBV29-1 and TRBJ1-1; D unresolved. The CDR3 is 12 residues long. Per the germline V gene, CDR1 is SQVTM and CDR2 is ANQGSEA. The V and J ends lost 4 bases and 6 bases respectively, with 12 bases between them. Written as DNA, the CDR3 is TGCAGCGTTGGAGTGGGCGGTGCTGAAGCTTTCTTT. Amino acid sequence: CSVGVGGAEAFF. The full variable domain, with the rest looked up from reference TRBV29-1 and TRBJ1-1, is SAVISQKPSRDICQRGTSLTIQCQVDSQVTMMFWYRQQPGQSLTLIATANQGSEATYESGFVIDKFPISRPNLTFSTLTVSNMSPEDSSIYLCSVGVGGAEAFFGQGTRLTVV.

A remark on this clonotype: With a much larger clone just one base away, this may be a read error. As the CDR3 is not closed by the conserved phenylalanine or tryptophan, this likely results from a read error. This chain links TRBV6-5 with TRBJ2-7; a possible D gene is TRBD1 (6 bases). This CDR3 contains 14 residues. Trimming stripped 0 bases from V and 3 bases from J, with 9 bases between. In germline, CDR1 is MNHEY, CDR2 SVGAGI. CDR3 region: CASSYSDRVYEQYL. DNA for the CDR3: TGTGCCAGCAGTTACTCGGACAGAGTCTACGAGCAGTACCTC.

This clonotype was counted many times. The chain has TRBV7-2 and TRBJ2-7; TRBD1 might be the D (6 bases). V was shortened by 5 bases and J by 2 bases, with 16 bases between the two germline ends. Germline V gene data show CDR1 as SGHTA and CDR2 as FQGNSA. CDR3 length equals 15 residues. The CDR3 spells CASSPSPTGPYEQYF. CDR3 DNA sequence: TGTGCCAGCAGCCCCTCCCCGACAGGACCCTACGAGCAGTACTTC.

This clonotype has a count of ten or more. The J gene is TRBJ1-1, the V gene TRBV6-2 or TRBV6-3, with D uncertain. Per germline, CDR1 MNHEY and CDR2 SVGEGT. This CDR3 is built from 12 residues. The V gene lost 10 bases and the J gene lost 8 bases, with 17 bases spanning the gap. The CDR3 region is CATVDMVREAFF. The CDR3 DNA sequence: TGTGCCACCGTGGATATGGTTAGAGAAGCTTTCTTT.

This clonotype was seen repeatedly, ten times or more. The chain's CDR3 is CSVDPSGGGYEQYF. Written as DNA, the CDR3 is TGCAGCGTTGATCCTAGCGGGGGTGGCTACGAGCAGTACTTC. V and J are TRBV29-1 and TRBJ2-7, with 10 bases aligning to TRBD2. The V segment lost 3 bases and the J segment 3 bases; nucleotides outside the gene matches: 5. Germline V gene data show CDR1 as SQVTM and CDR2 as ANQGSEA. CDR3 length equals 14 residues.

This clonotype was detected many times. The V and J genes are TRBV6-2 or TRBV6-3 and TRBJ2-7; no reliable D call. V lost 6 bases and J lost 7, with 13 bases in between. Germline CDR1 is MNHEY and CDR2 is SVGEGT. This CDR3 region has 12 residues. CDR3 sequence reads: CASSSLGREQYF. The CDR3 DNA reads as TGTGCCAGCAGCTCTCTCGGCAGGGAGCAGTACTTC.

The rearrangement uses TRBV7-9 and TRBJ1-2; weak D call: TRBD1 (5 bases). Trimming took off 5 bases at V and 8 bases at J, with 12 bases between the two ends. Germline assignment: CDR1 SEHNR and CDR2 FQNEAQ (reference sequence). The CDR3 runs to 12 residues. The CDR3 loop is CASSPGQGGYTF. In DNA form, the CDR3 reads TGTGCCAGCAGCCCTGGACAAGGAGGCTACACCTTC.

The sample holds many counts of this clonotype. This chain uses TRBV6-1 with TRBJ1-1; 9 bases align to TRBD1. Germline CDR1 is MNHNS and CDR2 is SASEGT. This CDR3 has 15 amino acids. V lost 2 bases and J lost 1; bases outside the gene matches: 2. The CDR3 sequence is CASSEWTGANTEAFF. As DNA, the CDR3 is TGTGCCAGCAGTGAATGGACAGGGGCGAACACTGAAGCTTTCTTT.

This clonotype has at least ten counts. The chain joins TRBV11-2 to TRBJ1-5; D unclear. V lost 5 bases and J lost 5, with 7 bases in between. Per germline, CDR1 SGHAT and CDR2 FQNNGV. CDR3 length: 12 amino acids. CDR3 nucleotides: TGTGCCAGCAGCGCGGACGATCAGCCCCAGCATTTT. Translating gives CASSADDQPQHF.

This clonotype was observed a few times. The chain joins TRBV6-5 to TRBJ1-6; 7 bases are shared with TRBD1. This CDR3 comprises 15 residues. The germline V gene has CDR1 MNHEY and CDR2 SVGAGI. V was pared by 2 bases and J by 8 bases, with 6 bases of the junction left unmatched. In DNA, the CDR3 is TGTGCCAGCAGTTACGGAGCAGGGGGAGATTCACCCCTCCACTTT. This translates into CASSYGAGGDSPLHF.

This clonotype showed up many times. The gene calls are TRBV4-2 and TRBJ1-1, with D unresolved. Germline V lookup: CDR1 LGHNA, CDR2 YNFKEQ. CDR3 length: 13 residues. Trimming took off 0 bases at V and 4 bases at J, with 6 bases between the two ends. The DNA of the CDR3 is TGTGCCAGCAGCCAAGAATCTTTCACTGAAGCTTTCTTT. It encodes CASSQESFTEAFF.

This clonotype was found many times. The chain combines TRBV3-1 with TRBJ2-1; 8 bases are shared with TRBD2. Looked up from germline, CDR1 is LGHDT and CDR2 is YNNKEL (reference sequence). CDR3 length: 15 residues. V shed 2 bases, J shed 4 bases, and the junction held 4 bases outside the gene matches. The CDR3 nucleotides are TGTGCCAGCAGCCAATATCGGGGGGGGTACAATGAGCAGTTCTTC. Protein: CASSQYRGGYNEQFF.